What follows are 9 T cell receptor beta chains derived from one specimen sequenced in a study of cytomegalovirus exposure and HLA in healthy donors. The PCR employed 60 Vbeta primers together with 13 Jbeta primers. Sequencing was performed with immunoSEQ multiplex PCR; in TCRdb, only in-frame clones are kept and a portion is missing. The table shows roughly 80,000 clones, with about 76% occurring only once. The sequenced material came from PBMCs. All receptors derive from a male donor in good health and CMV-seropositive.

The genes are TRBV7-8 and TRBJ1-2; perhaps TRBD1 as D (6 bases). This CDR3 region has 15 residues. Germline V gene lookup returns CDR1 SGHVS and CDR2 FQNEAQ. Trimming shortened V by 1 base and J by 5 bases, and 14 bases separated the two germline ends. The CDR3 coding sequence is TGTGCCAGCAGCTTAGAGAACAGGGTGGGGTATGGCTACACCTTC. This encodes CASSLENRVGYGYTF.

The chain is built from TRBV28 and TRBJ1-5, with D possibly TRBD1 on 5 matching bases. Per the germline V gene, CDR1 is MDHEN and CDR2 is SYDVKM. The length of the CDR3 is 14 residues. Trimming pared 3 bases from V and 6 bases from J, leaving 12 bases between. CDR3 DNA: TGTGCCAGCAGTTTTTCGGGGGTAGGTCAGCCCCAGCATTTT. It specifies CASSFSGVGQPQHF. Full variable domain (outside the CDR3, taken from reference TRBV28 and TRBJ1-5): DVKVTQSSRYLVKRTGEKVFLECVQDMDHENMFWYRQDPGLGLRLIYFSYDVKMKEKGDIPEGYSVSREKKERFSLILESASTNQTSMYLCASSFSGVGQPQHFGDGTRLSIL.

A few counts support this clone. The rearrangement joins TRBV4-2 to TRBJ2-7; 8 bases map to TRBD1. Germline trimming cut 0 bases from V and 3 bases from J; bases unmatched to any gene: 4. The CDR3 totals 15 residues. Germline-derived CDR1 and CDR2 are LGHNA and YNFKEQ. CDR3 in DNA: TGTGCCAGCAGCCAAGATTGGGGGACAGGCTACGAGCAGTACTTC. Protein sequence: CASSQDWGTGYEQYF.

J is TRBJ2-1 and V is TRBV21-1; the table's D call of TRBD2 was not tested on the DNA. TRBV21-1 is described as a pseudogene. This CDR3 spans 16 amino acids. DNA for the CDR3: TGTGCCAGCAGCAAAGGCGGGGGGATCGTCCACAATGAGCAGTTCTTC. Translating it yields CASSKGGGIVHNEQFF.

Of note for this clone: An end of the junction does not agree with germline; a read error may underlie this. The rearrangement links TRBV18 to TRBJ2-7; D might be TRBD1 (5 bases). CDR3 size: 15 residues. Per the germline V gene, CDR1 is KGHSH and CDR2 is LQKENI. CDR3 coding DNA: TGTGCCAGTTCACCACCTTCCAGGGAATCCCACGAGCAGTACTTC. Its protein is CASSPPSRESHEQYF.

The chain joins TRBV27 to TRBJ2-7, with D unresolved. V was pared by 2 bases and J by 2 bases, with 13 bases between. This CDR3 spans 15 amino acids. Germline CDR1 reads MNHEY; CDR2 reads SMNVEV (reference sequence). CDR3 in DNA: TGTGCCAGCAGTTTACGCAGTCGACTCCCCTACGAGCAGTACTTC. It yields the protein CASSLRSRLPYEQYF.

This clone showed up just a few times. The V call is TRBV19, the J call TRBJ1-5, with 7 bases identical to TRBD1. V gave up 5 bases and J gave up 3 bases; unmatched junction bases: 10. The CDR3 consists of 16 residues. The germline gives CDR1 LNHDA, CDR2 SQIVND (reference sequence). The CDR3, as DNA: TGTGCCAGTAGTGACGACAGGGTTAATCTCAATCAGCCCCAGCATTTT. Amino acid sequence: CASSDDRVNLNQPQHF.

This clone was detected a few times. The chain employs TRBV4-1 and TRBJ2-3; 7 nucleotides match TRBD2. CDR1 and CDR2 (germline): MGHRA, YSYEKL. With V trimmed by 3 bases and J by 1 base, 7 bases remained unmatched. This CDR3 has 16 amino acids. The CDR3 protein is CASSHVGGSGTDTQYF. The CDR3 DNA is TGCGCCAGCAGCCATGTAGGCGGGAGTGGCACAGATACGCAGTATTTT.

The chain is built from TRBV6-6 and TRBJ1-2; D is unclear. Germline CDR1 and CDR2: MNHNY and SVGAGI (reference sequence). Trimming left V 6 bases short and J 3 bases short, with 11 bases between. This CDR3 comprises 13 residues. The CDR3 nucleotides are TGTGCCAGCAGCCCCGCTAGCCACTATGGCTACACCTTC. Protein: CASSPASHYGYTF.